These 20 T cell receptor beta chains originate from one sample sequenced in a study of T cell clonotyping in hematopoietic cell transplantation. Here immunoSEQ multiplex PCR was the method, and the copy in TCRdb shows in-frame clones only, minus some. The table lists roughly 13,000 clones, about 94% of them singletons, with 4.5% in the top ten. The sequencing here drew on PBMCs, taken 30 days after allogeneic stem cell transplant. The receptors here all came from a male patient over 55 who had an allogeneic stem cell transplant from an unrelated donor, so the T cells may come from the graft donor. Some clones in this sample may be carry-over from other donors' samples.

The rearrangement links TRBV15 to TRBJ1-4; 8 bases agree with TRBD1. The trim removed 8 bases at V and 7 bases at J, leaving 6 bases unmatched. CDR1 is LNHNV and CDR2 is YYDKDF in the germline V gene (reference sequence). The CDR3 sequence is 13 residues long. The CDR3 DNA reads TGTGCCACCGGGGCAGGGGGCCTTGAAAAACTGTTTTTT. Its protein is CATGAGGLEKLFF.

The chain combines TRBV4-1 with TRBJ2-3; 8 bases map to TRBD2. The germline V gene has CDR1 MGHRA and CDR2 YSYEKL. V trimming: 0 bases; J trimming: 2 bases; junction bases outside the gene matches: 10. This CDR3 is 18 amino acids long. For the CDR3, the DNA is TGCGCCAGCAGCCAAGATAGCGCGGGGGGCGTTTTCACAGATACGCAGTATTTT. Translated: CASSQDSAGGVFTDTQYF.

This chain joins TRBV11-3 and TRBJ2-1, with 7 bases identical to TRBD2. Germline V CDR1 and CDR2: SGHNT, YENEEA. The V segment lost 1 base and the J segment 1 base; nucleotides outside the gene matches: 1. The CDR3 extends over 15 amino acids. In nucleotides, the CDR3 is TGTGCCAGCAGCTTAGGCGGGAGATCCTACAATGAGCAGTTCTTC. It yields the protein CASSLGGRSYNEQFF. Together with reference TRBV11-3 and TRBJ2-1, the CDR3 gives the full variable domain: EAGVVQSPRYKIIEKKQPVAFWCNPISGHNTLYWYLQNLGQGPELLIRYENEEAVDDSQLPKDRFSAERLKGVDSTLKIQPAELGDSAVYLCASSLGGRSYNEQFFGPGTRLTVL.

The rearrangement links TRBV7-9 to TRBJ1-2; D is unclear. CDR1 is SEHNR and CDR2 is FQNEAQ in the germline V gene (reference sequence). Trimming pared 2 bases from V and 5 bases from J, leaving 9 bases between. The CDR3 is made up of 13 amino acids. Written as DNA, the CDR3 is TGTGCCAGCAGCTTATCCGGGATTTATGGCTACACCTTC. It encodes CASSLSGIYGYTF.

The chain combines TRBV7-8 with TRBJ1-5; D call uncertain. This CDR3 has 14 amino acids. Germline V gene sequence: CDR1 SGHVS, CDR2 FQNEAQ. V was shortened by 4 bases and J by 6 bases, with 13 bases between the two germline ends. CDR3 region: CASSSVSGLQPQHF. CDR3 coding DNA: TGTGCCAGCAGCTCAGTCAGCGGGCTTCAGCCCCAGCATTTT. The variable domain in full, with the rest retrieved from reference TRBV7-8 and TRBJ1-5, is GAGVSQSPRYKVAKRGQDVALRCDPISGHVSLFWYQQALGQGPEFLTYFQNEAQLDKSGLPSDRFFAERPEGSVSTLKIQRTQQEDSAVYLCASSSVSGLQPQHFGDGTRLSIL.

The rearrangement uses TRBV5-5 and TRBJ1-2, with D possibly matching TRBD1 (6 bases). Germline values: CDR1 SGHKS, CDR2 YYEKEE (reference sequence). This CDR3 spans 13 amino acids. Trimming stripped 1 base from V and 7 bases from J, with 11 bases between. The CDR3 spells CASSLFQGPGYTF. In DNA, the CDR3 is TGTGCCAGCAGCTTGTTCCAGGGGCCTGGCTACACCTTC. Full variable domain (remainder filled in from reference TRBV5-5 and TRBJ1-2): DAGVTQSPTHLIKTRGQQVTLRCSPISGHKSVSWYQQVLGQGPQFIFQYYEKEERGRGNFPDRFSARQFPNYSSELNVNALLLGDSALYLCASSLFQGPGYTFGSGTRLTVV.

The chain recombines TRBV9 with TRBJ2-3; D unresolved. Germline-derived CDR1 and CDR2 are SGDLS and YYNGEE. The CDR3 has 13 amino acids. Trimming pared 0 bases from V and 1 base from J, leaving 3 bases between. The CDR3: CASSVGGTDTQYF. CDR3 sequence (DNA): TGTGCCAGCAGCGTAGGGGGCACAGATACGCAGTATTTT.

The rearrangement joins TRBV5-4 to TRBJ2-7; possible D gene TRBD1, 5 bases. This CDR3 has 13 residues. Per the germline V gene, CDR1 is SGHNT and CDR2 is YYREEE (reference sequence). Trimming pared 0 bases from V and 5 bases from J, leaving 9 bases between. CDR3 region: CASSLVGRDEQYF. CDR3 in DNA: TGTGCCAGCAGCTTGGTGGGCAGGGACGAGCAGTACTTC.

The chain is built from TRBV6-5 and TRBJ2-1, with D possibly matching TRBD1 (5 bases). This CDR3 comprises 12 residues. V lost 5 bases to trimming and J lost 9 bases, with 11 bases between them. Germline V gene data show CDR1 as MNHEY and CDR2 as SVGAGI. The chain's CDR3 is CASSARVREQFF. The DNA for the CDR3 is TGTGCCAGCAGTGCCAGGGTACGTGAGCAGTTCTTC.

V and J are TRBV2 and TRBJ1-1; possibly TRBD1 for D (5 bases). The length of the CDR3 is 12 residues. CDR1 is SNHLY, CDR2 FYNNEI, per germline. Trimming left V 10 bases short and J 4 bases short, with 13 bases between. The CDR3 DNA sequence: TGTGCCATTCGGGGGGTCGGCACTGAAGCTTTCTTT. Its translation: CAIRGVGTEAFF.

The V call is TRBV4-2, the J call TRBJ1-1; no reliable D call. V was clipped by 0 bases and J by 1 base, with 12 bases between them. The CDR3 sequence is 16 residues long. Germline-derived CDR1 and CDR2 are LGHNA and YNFKEQ. The CDR3 DNA follows: TGTGCCAGCAGCCAAGATGTCCAGGCCGGGAACACTGAAGCTTTCTTT. Translating it yields CASSQDVQAGNTEAFF.

This chain uses TRBV7-9 with TRBJ2-7; perhaps TRBD1 as D (6 bases). The V end was cut by 4 bases, the J end by 4 bases, with 17 bases between. From germline, CDR1 is SEHNR and CDR2 FQNEAQ (reference sequence). There are 15 residues in the CDR3. The DNA for the CDR3 is TGTGCCAGCAGCTCCTACAAGGGGGAAGGGTACGAGCAGTACTTC. Amino acids: CASSSYKGEGYEQYF.

In this sample, this clone is medium-sized (0.01 to 0.1%). V usage is TRBV6-5 and J usage is TRBJ1-2, with 7 bases aligning to TRBD1. The V gene's germline CDR1 is MNHEY and CDR2 SVGAGI. This CDR3 comprises 14 residues. V was pared by 2 bases and J by 4 bases, with 4 bases of the junction left unmatched. The CDR3 region has the DNA TGTGCCAGCAGTTACGGGAGGGGGCTCTATGGCTACACCTTC. Translating gives CASSYGRGLYGYTF.

The V and J genes are TRBV30 and TRBJ1-5; a weak D match, TRBD1 (5 bases). CDR1 GTSNPN and CDR2 SVGIG come from the germline V gene (reference sequence). V was cut by 0 bases and J by 1 base, with 22 bases left in between. The CDR3 contains 19 residues. In DNA, the CDR3 is TGTGCCTGGAGTGTACAAATAGGGGACTTTAGAGTGAGCAATCAGCCCCAGCATTTT. Translating gives CAWSVQIGDFRVSNQPQHF.

For this clone: At one of its ends the junction is not consistent with the germline gene, which may arise from a read error. V and J are TRBV7-7 and TRBJ2-3; no firm D call. CDR3 length equals 15 residues. Germline V gene lookup returns CDR1 SSHAT and CDR2 FNYEAQ (reference sequence). In nucleotides, the CDR3 is TGTGCTAGCAGCTTAGGGATGTTAGGCACAGATACGCAGTATTTT. Translated, it gives CASSLGMLGTDTQYF.

The rearrangement links TRBV4-1 to TRBJ1-4; 9 bases are shared with TRBD1. CDR1 is MGHRA and CDR2 is YSYEKL in the germline V gene. Trimming cost V 1 base and J 6 bases; bases outside gene matches: 3. This CDR3 is built from 15 residues. For the CDR3, the DNA is TGCGCCAGCAGCCAAGGTTGGACAGGGGATGAAAAACTGTTTTTT. Its translation is CASSQGWTGDEKLFF.

The chain carries TRBV4-3 and TRBJ1-2; maybe TRBD1 (6 bases). This CDR3 has 16 amino acids. Germline values: CDR1 LGHNA, CDR2 YSLEER. The V end lost 0 bases, the J end lost 4 bases, and 15 bases lay between the germline ends. For the CDR3, the DNA is TGCGCCAGCAGCCAAGATTCCCAGGGGCGAAGCTATGGCTACACCTTC. This sequence encodes CASSQDSQGRSYGYTF.

The CDR3 nucleotides are TGTGCCAGCAGTCGCCCGAACAGCCTAGGCTACACCTTC. Encoded protein: CASSRPNSLGYTF. The genes are TRBV28 and TRBJ1-2; no definite D call. This CDR3 comprises 13 residues. Germline-derived CDR1 and CDR2 are MDHEN and SYDVKM. Trimming cost V 5 bases and J 8 bases, with 15 bases left between them.

The V gene is TRBV11-3, the J gene TRBJ2-5, with 7 nucleotides matching TRBD1. Germline V gene lookup returns CDR1 SGHNT and CDR2 YENEEA. Trimming cost V 0 bases and J 6 bases; bases outside gene matches: 4. The CDR3 covers 14 residues. CDR3 sequence reads: CASSLEGGAKTQYF. The CDR3 bases are TGTGCCAGCAGCTTAGAAGGGGGCGCGAAGACCCAGTACTTC.

The rearrangement uses TRBV28 and TRBJ2-7; 7 bases fit TRBD2. Germline lookup yields CDR1 MDHEN and CDR2 SYDVKM. CDR3 length equals 14 residues. After removal of 7 bases from V and 6 bases from J, the junction contained 12 bases not matched to a gene. This chain's CDR3 is CASTTGLGILEQYF. CDR3 coding DNA: TGTGCCAGCACTACAGGACTAGGGATACTCGAGCAGTACTTC.